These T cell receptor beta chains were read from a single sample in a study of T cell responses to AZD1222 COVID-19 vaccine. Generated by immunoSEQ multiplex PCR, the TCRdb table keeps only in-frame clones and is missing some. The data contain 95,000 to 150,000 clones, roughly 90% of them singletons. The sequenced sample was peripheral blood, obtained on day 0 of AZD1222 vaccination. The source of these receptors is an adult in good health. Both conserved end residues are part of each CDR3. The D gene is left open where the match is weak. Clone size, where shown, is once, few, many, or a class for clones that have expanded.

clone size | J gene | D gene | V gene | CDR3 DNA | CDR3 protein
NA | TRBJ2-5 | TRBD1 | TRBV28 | TGTGCCAGCAGTACGACAGGGAAAGAGACCCAGTACTTC | CASSTTGKETQYF
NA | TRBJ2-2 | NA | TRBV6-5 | TGTGCCAGCAGCCACTCTGGGGGAAAGGCCGGGGAGCTGTTTTTT | CASSHSGGKAGELFF
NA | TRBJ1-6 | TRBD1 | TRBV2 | TGTGCCAGCATCGGACAGGGAGTTAATTCACCCCTCCACTTT | CASIGQGVNSPLHF
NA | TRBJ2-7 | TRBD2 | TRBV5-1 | TGCGCCAGCAGCTCCCTCGGGGGGTTTAATGGTAAGCAGTACTTC | CASSSLGGFNGKQYF
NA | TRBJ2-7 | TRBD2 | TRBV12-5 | TGTGCTAGTGGTCCCCGGGGAGCGGGGGTCTCCTACGAGCAGTACTTC | CASGPRGAGVSYEQYF
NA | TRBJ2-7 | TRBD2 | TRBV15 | TGTGCCACCAGCAGGATAGACTGGGGGGGACGATACGAGCAGTACTTC | CATSRIDWGGRYEQYF
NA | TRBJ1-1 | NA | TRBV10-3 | TGTGCCATCAGTGTGGACGGGACTGAAGCTTTCTTT | CAISVDGTEAFF
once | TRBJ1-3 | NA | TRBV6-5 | TGTGCCAGCAGTTACCGGGTCTCCTTCTCTGGAAACACCATATATTTT | CASSYRVSFSGNTIYF
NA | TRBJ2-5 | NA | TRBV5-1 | TGCGCCAGCAGCCGTAACTCGCTGGGTCCCCGGGGACAAGAGACCCAGTACTTC | CASSRNSLGPRGQETQYF
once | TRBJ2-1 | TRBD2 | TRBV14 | TGTGCCAGCAGTCGCACTAGCGGGGAGCGGGCTTACAATGAGCAGTTCTTC | CASSRTSGERAYNEQFF
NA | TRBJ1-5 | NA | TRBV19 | TGTGCCAGTAGTAAGGGTGGGGGCAATCAGCCCCAGCATTTT | CASSKGGGNQPQHF
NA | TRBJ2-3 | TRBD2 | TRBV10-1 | TGCGCCAGCAGTACCGGACTAGCGGGCGGGGGTGATACGCAGTATTTT | CASSTGLAGGGDTQYF
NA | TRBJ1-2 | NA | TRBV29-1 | TGCAGCGTTATCCTAACTAACTATGGCTACACCTTC | CSVILTNYGYTF
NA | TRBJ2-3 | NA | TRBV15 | TGTGCCACCAGCAGAGTCCGAGCGGGCACAGATACGCAGTATTTT | CATSRVRAGTDTQYF
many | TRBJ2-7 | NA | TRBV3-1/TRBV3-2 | TGTGCCAGCAGCCCCCCAGCAGATTACGAGCAGTACTTC | CASSPPADYEQYF
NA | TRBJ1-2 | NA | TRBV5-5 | TGTGCCAGCAGTTTTTCGCGGTCTTTGTATGGCTACACCTTC | CASSFSRSLYGYTF
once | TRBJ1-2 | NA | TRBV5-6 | TGTGCCAGCAGCTTGGACAGGGTCGTCTATGGCTACACCTTC | CASSLDRVVYGYTF
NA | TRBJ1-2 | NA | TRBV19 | TGTGCCAGTAACACCAACTCCAACAGGGCCTCCTATGGCTACACCTTC | CASNTNSNRASYGYTF
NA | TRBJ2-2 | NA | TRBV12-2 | TGTGCAAGTCGCTTAATCGTCTCCCGCAACACCGGGGAGCTGTTTTTT | CASRLIVSRNTGELFF
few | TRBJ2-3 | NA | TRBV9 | TGTGCCAGCAGCGTAGCTCCGACAGATACGCAGTATTTT | CASSVAPTDTQYF
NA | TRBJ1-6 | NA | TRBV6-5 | TGTGCCAGCAGTTACAACAGGGTAGGATCACCCCTCCACTTT | CASSYNRVGSPLHF
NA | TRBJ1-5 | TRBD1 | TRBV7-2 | TGTGCCAGCAGCGATACAGGGGGGTCAGGACAGCCCCAGCATTTT | CASSDTGGSGQPQHF
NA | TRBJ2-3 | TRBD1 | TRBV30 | TGTGCCTGGAGGGACAGGGGGACATATACGCAGTATTTT | CAWRDRGTYTQYF
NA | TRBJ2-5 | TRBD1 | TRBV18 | TGTGCCAGCTCACCATCAAGGGGGCTTGAGACCCAGTACTTC | CASSPSRGLETQYF
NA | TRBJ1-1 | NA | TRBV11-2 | TGTGCCAGCAGCTTAACTGCCGCCACTGAAGCTTTCTTT | CASSLTAATEAFF
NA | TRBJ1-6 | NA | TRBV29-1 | TGCAGCGCTAAGGACGGAAATAATTCACCCCTCCACTTT | CSAKDGNNSPLHF
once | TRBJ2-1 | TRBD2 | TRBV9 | TGTGCCAGCAGCACAGGGACTAGCCCCTACAATGAGCAGTTCTTC | CASSTGTSPYNEQFF
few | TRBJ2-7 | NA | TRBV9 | TGTGCCAGCAGCGTAGACCCAGGGTCCTACGAGCAGTACTTC | CASSVDPGSYEQYF
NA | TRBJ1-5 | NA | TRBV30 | TGTGCCTGGAGGAAATATAGCAATCAGCCCCAGCATTTT | CAWRKYSNQPQHF
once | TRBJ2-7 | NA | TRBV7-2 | TGTGCCAGCAGCTTAGCAGTCCTTTCCTACGAGCAGTACTTC | CASSLAVLSYEQYF
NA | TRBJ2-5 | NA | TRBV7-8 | TGTGCCAGCAGCCAACGCGGCGCGGGGGAGACCCAGTACTTC | CASSQRGAGETQYF
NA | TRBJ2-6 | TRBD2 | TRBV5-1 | TGCGCCAGCAGCTCAATAGCGGGAGGGGCCAACGTCCTGACTTTC | CASSSIAGGANVLTF
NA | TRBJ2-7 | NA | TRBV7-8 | TGTGCCAGCAGCTTAGGGTGGGACTTTTCCGAGCAGTACTTC | CASSLGWDFSEQYF
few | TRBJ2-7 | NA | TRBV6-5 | TGTGCCAGCAGTACCTGGGCCAGCCAACCCTACGAGCAGTACTTC | CASSTWASQPYEQYF
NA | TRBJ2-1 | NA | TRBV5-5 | TGTGCCAGCTTGGCGGACCGGGACCTTACCTACAATGAGCAGTTCTTC | CASLADRDLTYNEQFF
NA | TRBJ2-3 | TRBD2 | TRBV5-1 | TGCGCCAGCAGCTACGCCCGAAGGGAGGGCCTGACAGATACGCAGTATTTT | CASSYARREGLTDTQYF
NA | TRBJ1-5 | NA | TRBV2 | TGTGCCAGCAGTGGGGAGGGGGTTATGAATCAGCCCCAGCATTTT | CASSGEGVMNQPQHF
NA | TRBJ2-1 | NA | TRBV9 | TGTGCCAGCAGCCCGCGAAGCTCCTACAATGAGCAGTTCTTC | CASSPRSSYNEQFF
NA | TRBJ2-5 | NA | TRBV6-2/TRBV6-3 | TGTGCCAGCAGTTACTCAGACAGTCCCACCGGGACCCAGTACTTC | CASSYSDSPTGTQYF
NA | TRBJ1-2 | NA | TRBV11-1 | TGTGCCAGCAGCTTAGACCCTTTCCGCTATGGCTACACCTTC | CASSLDPFRYGYTF
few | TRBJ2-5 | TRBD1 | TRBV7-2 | TGTGCCACCACTAGGGACAGGGGAGAGACCCAGTACTTC | CATTRDRGETQYF
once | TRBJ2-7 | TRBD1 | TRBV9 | TGTGCCAGCAGCGTAGGAGGGACAGGGGGCTCCTACGAGCAGTACTTC | CASSVGGTGGSYEQYF